The next 18 T cell receptor beta chains were all read from a single sample in a study of control samples from healthy donors and cancer patients. Sequencing was performed with immunoSEQ multiplex PCR; in TCRdb, only in-frame clones are kept and a portion is missing. The sample includes about 130,000 clones, approximately 90% of them seen just once. Sequenced material: blood. Every receptor here comes from a man between 18 and 29 years old in good health.

V is TRBV4-1 and J is TRBJ2-3; D is possibly TRBD2 (6 bases). Germline V lookup: CDR1 MGHRA, CDR2 YSYEKL. There are 16 residues in the CDR3. V was shortened by 4 bases and J by 0 bases, with 14 bases between the two germline ends. CDR3 DNA: TGCGCCAGCAGCCCTAGGGGACTGGGAAGCACAGATACGCAGTATTTT. It yields the protein CASSPRGLGSTDTQYF.

The chain joins TRBV30 to TRBJ2-7, with D perhaps TRBD2 (6 bases). The CDR3 runs to 12 residues. Trimming removed 5 bases from V and 0 bases from J, with 8 bases in between. Germline lookup yields CDR1 GTSNPN and CDR2 SVGIG (reference sequence). Here the CDR3 reads CAWGTGSYEQYF. Written as DNA, the CDR3 is TGTGCCTGGGGGACTGGCTCCTACGAGCAGTACTTC. The full variable domain, completed using reference TRBV30 and TRBJ2-7, is SQTIHQWPATLVQPVGSPLSLECTVEGTSNPNLYWYRQAAGRGLQLLFYSVGIGQISSEVPQNLSASRPQDRQFILSSKKLLLSDSGFYLCAWGTGSYEQYFGPGTRLTVT.

V is TRBV7-9 and J is TRBJ1-4, with a tentative D call TRBD1 (6 bases). Trimming pared 7 bases from V and 3 bases from J, leaving 15 bases between. Per the germline V gene, CDR1 is SEHNR and CDR2 is FQNEAQ (reference sequence). There are 15 residues in the CDR3. CDR3 bases: TGTGCCAGCATCCCGCGGGGGGGGCCTAATGAAAAACTGTTTTTT. Residues: CASIPRGGPNEKLFF.

The chain has TRBV20-1 and TRBJ2-5; D not certain. Germline V gene data show CDR1 as DFQATT and CDR2 as SNEGSKA (reference sequence). The CDR3 has 13 amino acids. Trimming stripped 3 bases from V and 0 bases from J, with 8 bases between. The CDR3 region has the DNA TGCAGTGCTAGTGGTAGGCACCAAGAGACCCAGTACTTC. Its protein product is CSASGRHQETQYF.

The rearrangement joins TRBV4-2 to TRBJ1-5; D gene uncertain. The CDR3 runs 14 residues. V lost 5 bases and J 9 bases, leaving 17 bases between the germline ends. CDR1 is LGHNA and CDR2 is YNFKEQ in the germline V gene. CDR3 in amino acids: CASSDRTGSWPQHF. The CDR3, as DNA: TGTGCCAGCAGCGACCGGACGGGGAGCTGGCCCCAGCATTTT.

The chain uses TRBV7-9 and TRBJ1-6; D may be TRBD1 (5 bases). Trimming pared 3 bases from V and 8 bases from J, leaving 14 bases between. The germline CDR1 and CDR2 sequences are SEHNR and FQNEAQ (reference sequence). The CDR3 is 15 residues long. This chain's CDR3 is CASSLGELSHSPLHF. The CDR3 coding sequence is TGTGCCAGCAGCTTGGGGGAACTCTCTCATTCACCCCTCCACTTT.

The V call is TRBV4-1, the J call TRBJ2-3; D gene unclear. V dropped 4 bases and J dropped 3 bases, with 8 bases sitting between them. Germline V gives CDR1 MGHRA, CDR2 YSYEKL. CDR3 length equals 13 residues. CDR3 sequence reads: CASSPPGTDTQYF. In DNA form, the CDR3 reads TGCGCCAGCAGCCCCCCCGGGACAGATACGCAGTATTTT.

The rearrangement joins TRBV5-1 to TRBJ2-1, with no clear D. Germline V gene lookup returns CDR1 SGHRS and CDR2 YFSETQ. Trimming took 4 bases from V and 9 from J, leaving 11 bases between them. The CDR3 has 12 amino acids. DNA for the CDR3: TGCGCCAGCAGCGCGACTGTCACTGAGCAGTTCTTC. It specifies CASSATVTEQFF.

The rearrangement joins TRBV18 to TRBJ1-1; 8 bases map to TRBD1. Germline CDR1 reads KGHSH; CDR2 reads LQKENI. V lost 3 bases, J lost 5 bases, and 11 bases stayed unmatched. CDR3 length: 16 amino acids. The CDR3 is CASSPQSGGARTEAFF. CDR3 DNA: TGTGCCAGCTCACCGCAATCAGGGGGCGCAAGGACTGAAGCTTTCTTT.

The chain carries TRBV5-1 and TRBJ2-3; D is unresolved. CDR3 size: 16 residues. V was clipped by 0 bases and J by 3 bases, with 14 bases between them. Germline loops: CDR1 SGHRS, CDR2 YFSETQ. The CDR3 region is CASSLGAGFWTDTQYF. As DNA, the CDR3 is TGCGCCAGCAGCTTGGGGGCCGGTTTTTGGACAGATACGCAGTATTTT.

The V and J genes are TRBV11-2 and TRBJ1-5; D is possibly TRBD1 (5 bases). CDR3 size: 14 residues. Trimming left V 1 base short and J 5 bases short, with 9 bases between. The germline V gene encodes CDR1 SGHAT and CDR2 FQNNGV. The CDR3 DNA is TGTGCCAGCAGCTTAGGACTCAGGGATCAGCCCCAGCATTTT. Residues: CASSLGLRDQPQHF.

V usage is TRBV5-1 and J usage is TRBJ2-1, with 13 bases identical to TRBD2. V lost 4 bases to trimming and J lost 10 bases; unmatched junction nucleotides: 8. The CDR3 is 15 amino acids. CDR1 and CDR2 from the germline V gene are SGHRS and YFSETQ. The CDR3 loop is CASSPGLAGREEQFF. The CDR3 DNA sequence: TGCGCCAGCAGCCCGGGACTAGCGGGAAGGGAGGAGCAGTTCTTC.

J is TRBJ2-5 and V is TRBV18, with 12 bases identical to TRBD1. V was clipped by 3 bases and J by 4 bases; unmatched bases: 9. This CDR3 spans 17 amino acids. Per the germline V gene, CDR1 is KGHSH and CDR2 is LQKENI. The CDR3 bases are TGTGCCAGCTCACCGCGTATCCCGGGACAGGGGGCAGAGACCCAGTACTTC. Translation: CASSPRIPGQGAETQYF.

The chain uses TRBV18 and TRBJ2-2, with 9 bases aligning to TRBD1. Germline assignment: CDR1 KGHSH and CDR2 LQKENI. This CDR3 spans 15 amino acids. The V segment lost 6 bases and the J segment 3 bases; nucleotides outside the gene matches: 5. The CDR3 spells CASSLTGGDTGELFF. CDR3 coding DNA: TGTGCCAGCTCGCTGACAGGGGGTGACACCGGGGAGCTGTTTTTT.

The genes are TRBV15 and TRBJ2-6; no definite D call. V dropped 0 bases and J dropped 0 bases, with 6 bases sitting between them. The CDR3 runs 16 residues. The germline V gene has CDR1 LNHNV and CDR2 YYDKDF (reference sequence). CDR3 in amino acids: CATSRERSSGANVLTF. The CDR3 region has the DNA TGTGCCACCAGCAGAGAACGAAGCTCTGGGGCCAACGTCCTGACTTTC. Full variable domain (remainder filled in from reference TRBV15 and TRBJ2-6): DAMVIQNPRYQVTQFGKPVTLSCSQTLNHNVMYWYQQKSSQAPKLLFHYYDKDFNNEADTPDNFQSRRPNTSFCFLDIRSPGLGDTAMYLCATSRERSSGANVLTFGAGSRLTVL.

This rearrangement joins TRBV18 to TRBJ1-2, with no clear D. Germline CDR1 KGHSH, CDR2 LQKENI. The germline V and J ends were trimmed by 2 bases and 5 bases, with 15 bases remaining between them. The CDR3 consists of 15 residues. The CDR3 sequence: CASSPTGREEYGYTF. CDR3 DNA sequence: TGTGCCAGCTCACCAACGGGCAGAGAAGAATATGGCTACACCTTC. Using reference TRBV18 and TRBJ1-2 for the parts outside the CDR3, the full variable domain is NAGVMQNPRHLVRRRGQEARLRCSPMKGHSHVYWYRQLPEEGLKFMVYLQKENIIDESGMPKERFSAEFPKEGPSILRIQQVVRGDSAAYFCASSPTGREEYGYTFGSGTRLTVV.

The rearrangement links TRBV5-1 to TRBJ2-2; D assignment may be TRBD1 or TRBD2 (6 bases each). The CDR3 is 16 residues long. The germline V gene encodes CDR1 SGHRS and CDR2 YFSETQ. Trimming left V 0 bases short and J 7 bases short, with 16 bases between. For the CDR3, the DNA is TGCGCCAGCAGCTTGGAGGGGGGCGCAGTAAACGGGGAGCTGTTTTTT. It specifies CASSLEGGAVNGELFF.

This chain links TRBV19 with TRBJ1-4; D unresolved. This CDR3 comprises 12 residues. The germline V gene encodes CDR1 LNHDA and CDR2 SQIVND (reference sequence). V was shortened by 5 bases and J by 7 bases, with 8 bases between the two germline ends. CDR3 sequence (DNA): TGTGCCAGTAGTGCGCGATCTGAAAAACTGTTTTTT. This encodes CASSARSEKLFF.